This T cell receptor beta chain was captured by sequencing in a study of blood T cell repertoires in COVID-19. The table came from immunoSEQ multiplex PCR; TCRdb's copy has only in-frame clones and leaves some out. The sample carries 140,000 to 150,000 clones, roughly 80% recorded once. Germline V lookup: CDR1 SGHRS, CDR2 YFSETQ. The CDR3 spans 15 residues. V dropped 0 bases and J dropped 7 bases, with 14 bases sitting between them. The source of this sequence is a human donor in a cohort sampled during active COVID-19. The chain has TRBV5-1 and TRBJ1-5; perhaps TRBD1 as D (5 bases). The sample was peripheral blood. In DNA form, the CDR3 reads TGCGCCAGCAGCTTGGTGCAGGGCCCAGGACAGCCCCAGCATTTT. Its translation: CASSLVQGPGQPQHF.